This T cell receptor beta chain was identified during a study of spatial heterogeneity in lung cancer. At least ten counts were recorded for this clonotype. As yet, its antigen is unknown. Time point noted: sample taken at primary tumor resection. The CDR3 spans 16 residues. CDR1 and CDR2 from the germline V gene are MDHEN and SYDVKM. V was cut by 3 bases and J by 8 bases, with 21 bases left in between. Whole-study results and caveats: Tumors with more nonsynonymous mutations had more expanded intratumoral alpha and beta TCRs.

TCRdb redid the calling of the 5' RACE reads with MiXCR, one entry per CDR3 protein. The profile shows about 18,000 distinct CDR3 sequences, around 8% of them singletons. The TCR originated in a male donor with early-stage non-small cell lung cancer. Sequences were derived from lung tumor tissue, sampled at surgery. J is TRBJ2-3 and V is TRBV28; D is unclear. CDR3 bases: TGTGCCAGCAGTTTCGATCTGGGCGCTGGGTCTGGTACGCAGTATTTT. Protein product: CASSFDLGAGSGTQYF.